This T cell receptor beta chain came from a study of cytomegalovirus exposure and HLA in healthy donors. As for the study in general: There were 100 million to 130 million unique TCR beta sequences, drawn from 180 million or so T cells, in an earlier analysis.

V gave up 1 base and J gave up 4 bases, with 11 bases separating them. Germline V gene data show CDR1 as SGHKS and CDR2 as YYEKEE (reference sequence). This CDR3 spans 15 amino acids. Note on this clone: Its antigen is unknown.

Study-level findings and limits: Some V segments, including TRBV6-2 and TRBV6-3, were excluded as indistinguishable. Presence/absence analyses rested on an assumption that sequencing depth was roughly uniform across donors.

The PCR used 60 Vbeta and 13 Jbeta primers. Produced via immunoSEQ multiplex PCR; TCRdb's table is partial and in-frame only. The sample includes some 200,000 clones, roughly 80% seen only once; the top ten take 0.65%. The chain joins TRBV5-5 to TRBJ1-4; D might be TRBD1 (6 bases). Sample: PBMCs. The receptor comes from a boy aged 10-17 years in good health and CMV-seronegative. CDR3 sequence reads: CASSLWGGSNEKLFF. Written as DNA, the CDR3 is TGTGCCAGCAGCTTGTGGGGGGGCAGTAATGAAAAACTGTTTTTT.